This TCR beta chain is from a study of neoadjuvant anti-PD-1 for oral cavity cancer. Study summary: Patients without progression received a fourth nivolumab dose around day 43, then surgical resection on days 50-56. The study, taken as a whole, reports: Greater tumor shrinkage accompanied bigger post-treatment sizes of preexisting clones.

Stated time point: after neoadjuvant nivolumab, at surgical resection. Clones were read by immunoSEQ multiplex PCR, and TCRdb kept only the in-frame ones, dropping some. The sample consists of 14,000 to 15,000 clones, roughly 35% of them appearing once. This clone was picked up a small number of times. Its matching antigen is unknown. J lost 2 bases, V lost 1 base, and 4 bases had no gene match. Germline V lookup: CDR1 MNHEY, CDR2 SVGAGI. This CDR3 spans 15 amino acids. Sequencing used tumor tissue, obtained after nivolumab (anti-PD-1) treatment. The clonotype was recovered from a person between 40 and 85 years old with oral cavity squamous cell carcinoma. The chain links TRBV6-5 to TRBJ1-1, with 7 bases lining up with TRBD1. In DNA, the CDR3 is TGTGCCAGCAGTTACTGGGCAGGGGGAAACACTGAAGCTTTCTTT. Translated: CASSYWAGGNTEAFF.